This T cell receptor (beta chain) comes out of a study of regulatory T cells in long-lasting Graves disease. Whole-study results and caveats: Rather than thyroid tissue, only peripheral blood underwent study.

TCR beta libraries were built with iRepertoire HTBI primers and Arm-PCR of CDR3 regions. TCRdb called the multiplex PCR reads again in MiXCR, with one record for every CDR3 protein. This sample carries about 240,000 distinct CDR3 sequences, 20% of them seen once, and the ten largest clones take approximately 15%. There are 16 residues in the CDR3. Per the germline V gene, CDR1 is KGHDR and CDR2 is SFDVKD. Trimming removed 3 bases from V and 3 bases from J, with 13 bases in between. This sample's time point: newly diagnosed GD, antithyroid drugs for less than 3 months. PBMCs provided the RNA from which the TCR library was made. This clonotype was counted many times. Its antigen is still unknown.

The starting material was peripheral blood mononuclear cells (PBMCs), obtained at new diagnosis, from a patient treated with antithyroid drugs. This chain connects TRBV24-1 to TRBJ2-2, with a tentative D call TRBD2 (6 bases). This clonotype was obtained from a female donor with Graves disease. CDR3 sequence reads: CATSDPVLADTGELFF. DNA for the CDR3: TGTGCCACCAGTGATCCTGTACTAGCCGACACCGGGGAGCTGTTTTTT.